Sequencing of this T cell receptor beta chain was carried out in a study of T cell responses to AZD1222 COVID-19 vaccine. Notes on the study in general: Unmutated variant regions are reportedly the target of nearly half of TCRs that are spike-specific. The donors showed a predominance of white British ancestry and of females, with possible underestimation of clonal diversity. In all cases, repertoires were sampled only after the peak T cell response.

Clones were sequenced by immunoSEQ multiplex PCR, and TCRdb holds only the in-frame ones, with some missing. The table includes some 100,000 clones, 70% to 90% detected once. In the case of this clone: Its specificity is not known.

The TCR comes from an adult in good health. Sequenced material: peripheral blood, taken on day 0 of AZD1222 vaccination.

CDR3 DNA: TGTGCCAGTAGTCAGACAGGGGACAGCAATCAGCCCCAGCATTTT. Its translation is CASSQTGDSNQPQHF. This sequence joins TRBV19 and TRBJ1-5, with 8 bases identical to TRBD1. CDR3 length: 15 amino acids. CDR1 is LNHDA, CDR2 SQIVND, per germline (reference sequence). Trimming cost V 5 bases and J 1 base; bases outside gene matches: 4.